One sample yielded the 27 T cell receptor beta chains listed below, sequenced in a study of blood T cell repertoires in COVID-19. Profiled with immunoSEQ multiplex PCR; TCRdb holds only in-frame clones, not every one. Of around 170,000 clones listed, around four fifths were seen once; the top ten hold roughly 6.1%. What was sequenced was peripheral blood. The source is a woman aged 40 to 55 with acute or convalescent COVID-19.

J is TRBJ2-1 and V is TRBV5-1; 12 positions agree with TRBD2. The CDR3 has 16 residues. Germline assignment: CDR1 SGHRS and CDR2 YFSETQ. The V gene end was trimmed by 0 bases and the J gene end by 8 bases; junction bases not matched to a gene: 6. The CDR3 DNA sequence: TGCGCCAGCAGCTTGGGGACTAGCGGGGCTTGGGATGAGCAGTTCTTC. It is translated as CASSLGTSGAWDEQFF. The complete variable domain, with remaining parts taken from reference TRBV5-1 and TRBJ2-1, reads KAGVTQTPRYLIKTRGQQVTLSCSPISGHRSVSWYQQTPGQGLQFLFEYFSETQRNKGNFPGRFSGRQFSNSRSEMNVSTLELGDSALYLCASSLGTSGAWDEQFFGPGTRLTVL.

The chain combines TRBV7-2 with TRBJ1-2; D gene uncertain. CDR3 length: 13 residues. Trimming shortened V by 4 bases and J by 1 base, and 7 bases separated the two germline ends. CDR1 and CDR2 from the germline V gene are SGHTA and FQGNSA. Here the CDR3 reads CASSSGYNYGYTF. For the CDR3, the DNA is TGTGCCAGCAGCTCCGGGTATAACTATGGCTACACCTTC. The full variable domain, in which reference TRBV7-2 and TRBJ1-2 provide the parts outside the CDR3, is GAGVSQSPSNKVTEKGKDVELRCDPISGHTALYWYRQSLGQGLEFLIYFQGNSAPDKSGLPSDRFSAERTGGSVSTLTIQRTQQEDSAVYLCASSSGYNYGYTFGSGTRLTVV.

The V call is TRBV7-9, the J call TRBJ2-3; 8 bases map to TRBD2. Germline V lookup: CDR1 SEHNR, CDR2 FQNEAQ (reference sequence). The CDR3 runs 16 residues. V gave up 4 bases and J gave up 4 bases; unmatched junction bases: 10. DNA of the CDR3: TGTGCCAGCAGCTCACGGGGGGGATCGGGTGCAGATACGCAGTATTTT. Residues: CASSSRGGSGADTQYF.

Only a few counts were recorded for this clone. V usage is TRBV10-3 and J usage is TRBJ1-6; 7 nucleotides line up with TRBD1. The CDR3 runs 12 residues. The junction had 0 bases not matched to a gene; V was cut back by 5 bases and J by 8 bases. Germline assignment: CDR1 ENHRY and CDR2 SYGVKD. The CDR3 nucleotides read TGTGCCATCAGTACAGGGGATTCACCCCTCCACTTT. Translating gives CAISTGDSPLHF.

The chain is built from TRBV9 and TRBJ2-3; 11 positions agree with TRBD2. Germline values: CDR1 SGDLS, CDR2 YYNGEE. This CDR3 contains 15 residues. V shed 2 bases, J shed 6 bases, and the junction held 5 bases outside the gene matches. CDR3 region: CASSVTSGRFDTQYF. The CDR3 region has the DNA TGTGCCAGCAGCGTTACTAGCGGGAGATTCGATACGCAGTATTTT.

The gene calls are TRBV12-3 or TRBV12-4 and TRBJ1-4, with TRBD1 matching over 7 bases. The CDR3 runs to 13 residues. With 4 bases clipped from V and 9 bases from J, the junction kept 5 bases outside the gene matches. The CDR3 spells CASSSPTGKKLFF. CDR3 sequence (DNA): TGTGCCAGCAGTTCCCCGACAGGGAAAAAACTGTTTTTT.

The V and J genes are TRBV5-1 and TRBJ2-2; 12 bases agree with TRBD1. Looked up from germline, CDR1 is SGHRS and CDR2 is YFSETQ. CDR3 length: 15 amino acids. V trimming: 4 bases; J trimming: 11 bases; junction bases outside the gene matches: 9. The CDR3 region is CASSGAGTGGGELFF. CDR3 nucleotide sequence: TGCGCCAGCAGCGGCGCCGGGACAGGGGGCGGTGAGCTGTTTTTT. The full variable domain, rest sourced from reference TRBV5-1 and TRBJ2-2, is KAGVTQTPRYLIKTRGQQVTLSCSPISGHRSVSWYQQTPGQGLQFLFEYFSETQRNKGNFPGRFSGRQFSNSRSEMNVSTLELGDSALYLCASSGAGTGGGELFFGEGSRLTVL.

This clone came up once. V is TRBV5-4 and J is TRBJ2-5, with a weak D call TRBD2 (6 bases). The length of the CDR3 is 15 residues. The germline V gene has CDR1 SGHNT and CDR2 YYREEE (reference sequence). V lost 1 base and J 2 bases, leaving 12 bases between the germline ends. Written as DNA, the CDR3 is TGTGCCAGCAGCTTGTCCGGGGGAGATCAAGAGACCCAGTACTTC. Its protein product is CASSLSGGDQETQYF.

This clone was seen a handful of times. Sequence at one end of the junction differs from germline and may be a read error. The chain combines TRBV6-1 with TRBJ2-1; tentative D call: TRBD2 (6 bases). CDR1 and CDR2 from the germline V gene are MNHNS and SASEGT. The CDR3 is 15 residues long. CDR3 DNA sequence: TGTGCCAGCAGTGAGGGACTTCCACTGTACAATGTGCAGTTCTTC. It translates to CASSEGLPLYNVQFF.

This clone was found once. This sequence joins TRBV11-2 and TRBJ2-5; unclear D gene. Germline lookup yields CDR1 SGHAT and CDR2 FQNNGV. The CDR3 runs to 15 residues. Trimming took off 4 bases at V and 2 bases at J, with 14 bases between the two ends. Written as DNA, the CDR3 is TGTGCCAGCAGCTCTCCTTTCCGGCGGCAAGAGACCCAGTACTTC. This translates into CASSSPFRRQETQYF. The whole variable domain, remainder taken from reference TRBV11-2 and TRBJ2-5, is EAGVAQSPRYKIIEKRQSVAFWCNPISGHATLYWYQQILGQGPKLLIQFQNNGVVDDSQLPKDRFSAERLKGVDSTLKIQPAKLEDSAVYLCASSSPFRRQETQYFGPGTRLLVL.

The V call is TRBV5-1, the J call TRBJ2-5, with D possibly being TRBD2 (6 bases). This CDR3 is 15 amino acids long. Trimming removed 3 bases from V and 4 bases from J, with 16 bases in between. Germline V lookup: CDR1 SGHRS, CDR2 YFSETQ. The CDR3 sequence: CASSSVALGGETQYF. The CDR3, as DNA: TGCGCCAGCAGCTCCGTAGCCCTGGGGGGAGAGACCCAGTACTTC.

The sample holds a few counts of this clone. The rearrangement joins TRBV19 to TRBJ1-1, with 7 bases lining up with TRBD1. CDR3 length: 13 residues. After removal of 5 bases from V and 3 bases from J, the junction contained 3 bases not matched to a gene. Germline V gene data show CDR1 as LNHDA and CDR2 as SQIVND (reference sequence). CDR3 protein: CASSPTGDTEAFF. The CDR3, as DNA: TGTGCCAGTAGTCCCACAGGGGACACTGAAGCTTTCTTT.

In its sample, this clone was seen a few times. The chain is built from TRBV29-1 and TRBJ1-2; tentatively, D is TRBD1 (6 bases). Germline V gene lookup returns CDR1 SQVTM and CDR2 ANQGSEA. The CDR3 is 13 residues long. V gave up 6 bases and J gave up 1 base, with 12 bases separating them. For the CDR3, the DNA is TGCAGCGTGGCGGACAGAGATAACTATGGCTACACCTTC. This codes for CSVADRDNYGYTF.

This clone was seen a few times. The chain links TRBV19 to TRBJ1-6; 7 bases match TRBD1. Trimming took 6 bases from V and 5 from J; bases not matched to a gene: 10. CDR3 length equals 16 residues. Germline lookup yields CDR1 LNHDA and CDR2 SQIVND (reference sequence). The CDR3 region has the DNA TGTGCCAGTAGAATGAGCCGGGACAGAGATAATTCACCCCTCCACTTT. Its translation is CASRMSRDRDNSPLHF.

The chain couples TRBV5-4 to TRBJ2-3, with 9 bases that match TRBD2. Germline V gives CDR1 SGHNT, CDR2 YYREEE (reference sequence). J was trimmed by 0 bases and V by 3 bases; bases with no gene match: 5. The CDR3 extends over 16 amino acids. The CDR3 region has the DNA TGTGCCAGCAGCTCACTAGCGGGTTCTAGCACAGATACGCAGTATTTT. This gives the protein CASSSLAGSSTDTQYF.

The chain combines TRBV10-3 with TRBJ1-1; no firm D call. Trimming cost V 2 bases and J 0 bases, with 7 bases left between them. CDR3 length: 14 residues. Germline CDR1 and CDR2: ENHRY and SYGVKD. The CDR3 sequence is CAISEGRMNTEAFF. The CDR3 region has the DNA TGTGCCATCAGTGAGGGGAGAATGAACACTGAAGCTTTCTTT.

V gene TRBV3-1 (or the pseudogene TRBV3-2) combines with J gene TRBJ1-4; 9 bases agree with TRBD1. There are 16 residues in the CDR3. Looked up from germline, CDR1 is LGHDT and CDR2 is YNNKEL (reference sequence). Losses at the gene ends were 6 bases for V and 7 bases for J; bases not matched to a gene: 12. CDR3 in amino acids: CASSPRQGQGFEKLFF. The CDR3 nucleotides read TGTGCCAGCAGTCCTCGTCAGGGACAGGGTTTTGAAAAACTGTTTTTT.

The V call is TRBV27, the J call TRBJ2-5; a possible D gene is TRBD1 (6 bases). In germline, CDR1 is MNHEY, CDR2 SMNVEV (reference sequence). CDR3 length: 16 amino acids. V was trimmed by 3 bases and J by 1 base, leaving 15 bases between them. CDR3 region: CASSFLGDNIQETQYF. Written as DNA, the CDR3 is TGTGCCAGCAGTTTTTTGGGGGACAATATCCAAGAGACCCAGTACTTC.

A remark on this clone: Other DNA sequences in the sample encode the same CDR3. This sequence joins TRBV30 and TRBJ2-5; a weak D match, TRBD1 (5 bases). This CDR3 has 12 amino acids. CDR1 GTSNPN and CDR2 SVGIG come from the germline V gene (reference sequence). V lost 1 base and J 4 bases, leaving 7 bases between the germline ends. In nucleotides, the CDR3 is TGTGCCTGGAGTGGGGGCGGAGAGACCCAGTACTTC. This codes for CAWSGGGETQYF.

Concerning this clone: Within the sample, other DNA sequences also encode this same CDR3. V and J are TRBV6-1 and TRBJ1-5; D not resolved. This CDR3 contains 14 residues. Deletions cut 0 bases from V and 2 bases from J, with 5 bases between. Germline V CDR1 and CDR2: MNHNS, SASEGT. Written as DNA, the CDR3 is TGTGCCAGCAGTGAAGCGGGCGGCAATCAGCCCCAGCATTTT. It encodes CASSEAGGNQPQHF.

The rearrangement joins TRBV15 to TRBJ2-1, with D tentatively TRBD1 (5 bases). The CDR3 runs 14 residues. With 5 bases removed from V and 6 bases from J, the gap between germline ends came to 14 bases. Germline V gene data show CDR1 as LNHNV and CDR2 as YYDKDF (reference sequence). CDR3 nucleotides: TGTGCCACCAGCCCCCGGGTGCAGGGCAATGAGCAGTTCTTC. Its translation is CATSPRVQGNEQFF. The complete variable domain, with remaining parts taken from reference TRBV15 and TRBJ2-1, reads DAMVIQNPRYQVTQFGKPVTLSCSQTLNHNVMYWYQQKSSQAPKLLFHYYDKDFNNEADTPDNFQSRRPNTSFCFLDIRSPGLGDTAMYLCATSPRVQGNEQFFGPGTRLTVL.

The rearrangement joins TRBV6-5 to TRBJ1-2; D is unresolved. Germline V lookup: CDR1 MNHEY, CDR2 SVGAGI. CDR3 size: 14 residues. V lost 6 bases to trimming and J lost 8 bases, with 19 bases between them. The CDR3 protein is CASSPDGPQRGYTF. In DNA, the CDR3 is TGTGCCAGCAGCCCCGACGGCCCACAGAGAGGCTACACCTTC.

This clone was counted only a few times. The rearrangement uses TRBV6-1 and TRBJ2-4; 10 bases align to TRBD2. Germline-derived CDR1 and CDR2 are MNHNS and SASEGT. The CDR3 totals 19 residues. Losses at the gene ends were 1 base for V and 0 bases for J; bases not matched to a gene: 9. Written as DNA, the CDR3 is TGTGCCAGCAGTGAAGTAGCGGGAGGCCTGACTTTAGCCAAAAACATTCAGTACTTC. It codes for CASSEVAGGLTLAKNIQYF.

This sequence joins TRBV2 and TRBJ1-1, with unresolved D. Looked up from germline, CDR1 is SNHLY and CDR2 is FYNNEI. The CDR3 contains 14 residues. Between the trimmed V and J ends, which lost 7 bases and 4 bases, there was a span of 16 bases. The DNA of the CDR3 is TGTGCCAGCAACCCCCGGGCGCGGGGCACTGAAGCTTTCTTT. Protein product: CASNPRARGTEAFF.

The chain is built from TRBV4-2 and TRBJ1-6; D unresolved. The ends were cut back, 4 bases at V and 5 bases at J, with 15 bases in the middle. The CDR3 has 16 residues. Germline V gene data show CDR1 as LGHNA and CDR2 as YNFKEQ. The CDR3 spells CASSRESQLHNSPLHF. Here the CDR3 DNA reads TGTGCCAGCAGCCGAGAATCCCAGTTACATAATTCACCCCTCCACTTT.

V usage is TRBV27 and J usage is TRBJ2-7; the match to TRBD2 covers 7 bases. The germline gives CDR1 MNHEY, CDR2 SMNVEV (reference sequence). The V segment lost 6 bases and the J segment 5 bases; nucleotides outside the gene matches: 7. CDR3 size: 13 residues. DNA of the CDR3: TGTGCCAGCAGACCATGGGGGGGAGACGAGCAGTACTTC. Its translation is CASRPWGGDEQYF.

The rearrangement joins TRBV7-2 to TRBJ2-7; possible D gene TRBD1, 6 bases. Germline V CDR1 and CDR2: SGHTA, FQGNSA. This CDR3 has 15 amino acids. V dropped 5 bases and J dropped 2 bases, with 16 bases sitting between them. CDR3 in amino acids: CASSPAQGLPYEQYF. CDR3 coding DNA: TGTGCCAGCAGCCCCGCTCAGGGGCTCCCCTACGAGCAGTACTTC. The complete variable domain, with remaining parts taken from reference TRBV7-2 and TRBJ2-7, reads GAGVSQSPSNKVTEKGKDVELRCDPISGHTALYWYRQSLGQGLEFLIYFQGNSAPDKSGLPSDRFSAERTGGSVSTLTIQRTQQEDSAVYLCASSPAQGLPYEQYFGPGTRLTVT.